This T cell receptor beta chain was profiled in a study of T-cell memory formation after mild COVID-19. V lost 3 bases and J 8 bases, leaving 15 bases between the germline ends. The CDR3 runs to 14 residues. TCRdb called the 5' RACE reads again in MiXCR, with one record for every CDR3 protein. The repertoire consists of about 560,000 distinct CDR3 sequences, with roughly 18% occurring once and the leading ten covering 12%. To note about this clonotype: Its cognate antigen is unknown.

Study-level findings and limits: There were some responding clones in pre-infection memory, which suggested that cross-reactive memory had joined.

The receptor comes from an adult woman who had mild COVID-19 (a few samples of this study predate the infection). Cell type and time point are not known. Sequencing was done on a sample of PBMCs or a T cell subset sorted from them (not recorded which). The chain has TRBV12-3 or TRBV12-4 and TRBJ2-3; perhaps TRBD1 as D (5 bases). CDR3: CASSFREGVATQYF. DNA of the CDR3: TGTGCCAGCAGTTTCAGGGAAGGAGTTGCTACGCAGTATTTT.